This T cell receptor beta chain originates from a study of cytotoxic CD8 clonotypes in ibrutinib-treated CLL. V lost 4 bases to trimming and J lost 2 bases; unmatched junction nucleotides: 7. Germline values: CDR1 MGHRA, CDR2 YSYEKL. The CDR3 has 18 amino acids. Only in-frame clones appear in the TCRdb table, and some are missing; sequencing was by immunoSEQ multiplex PCR. The table shows 12,000 or so clones, with 65% to 85% occurring only once. The study, taken as a whole, reports: Starting clonality was above that of age-matched healthy donors and tracked circulating CD8+ T-cell counts. There were few public clonotypes, and on treatment they contracted or stayed stable.

By share, this clone counts as medium-sized. Its antigen is as yet unknown. The material was PBMCs, obtained at disease progression, from a patient treated with ibrutinib. The TCR sequence derives from a human donor with chronic lymphocytic leukemia. The chain couples TRBV4-1 to TRBJ2-1; 14 nucleotides line up with TRBD2. In nucleotides, the CDR3 is TGCGCCAGCAGCCCGTACGGGGGACTAGCGGGAGCCTACAATGAGCAGTTCTTC. As protein: CASSPYGGLAGAYNEQFF.